This T cell receptor beta chain was captured in a study of identical twins. The study, taken as a whole, reports: Recombination models fit unrelated individuals' TCR alpha sharing but underestimated twins'. Out-of-frame alpha sequences shared between twins exhibited an excess of low generation probability.

The table lists this clonotype with a few counts. What it recognizes is unknown. CDR1 KGHDR and CDR2 SFDVKD come from the germline V gene. V shed 10 bases and J 3 bases; nucleotides not matched to a gene: 12. This CDR3 comprises 16 residues. Healthy Caucasian individuals made up all the donors. Template switching created a universal primer site, and the cDNA included unique molecular identifiers. TCRdb independently ran MiXCR on the 5' RACE reads; one entry per CDR3 protein. The profile covers roughly 1,500,000 distinct CDR3 sequences, with about 32% appearing a single time and 0.25% to 0.3% taken by the ten largest.

The receptor was isolated from a newborn girl in good health. V gene TRBV24-1 combines with J gene TRBJ1-5; TRBD1 agrees at 9 bases. Sequencing used cord blood. The CDR3 coding sequence is TGTGCCACTCATACTGGTGGGACAGGGCTCAATCAGCCCCAGCATTTT. Translated, it gives CATHTGGTGLNQPQHF.